The present TCR beta chain was sequenced within a study of shared clonotypes between healthy human individuals. Findings of the study overall: Sampling involved blood alone; tissue repertoires likely differ.

This table comes from immunoSEQ multiplex PCR, and its TCRdb copy is limited to in-frame clones, with some not included. The sample carries hundreds of thousands of clones, around 67% recorded once. Points on this clone: No antigen is known for it.

Germline-derived CDR1 and CDR2 are MDHEN and SYDVKM. This CDR3 is 14 amino acids long. V shed 6 bases and J 6 bases; nucleotides not matched to a gene: 7. The receptor's source is a woman aged 25 to 45 in good health. Sequencing was carried out using memory CD4+ T cells sorted from blood. Subset denoted: CD45RA-negative fraction. J is TRBJ2-4 and V is TRBV28; 8 positions agree with TRBD2. In DNA, the CDR3 is TGTGCCAGCAGAAGCGGGAGAAGTGCAAACATTCAGTACTTC. This gives the protein CASRSGRSANIQYF.